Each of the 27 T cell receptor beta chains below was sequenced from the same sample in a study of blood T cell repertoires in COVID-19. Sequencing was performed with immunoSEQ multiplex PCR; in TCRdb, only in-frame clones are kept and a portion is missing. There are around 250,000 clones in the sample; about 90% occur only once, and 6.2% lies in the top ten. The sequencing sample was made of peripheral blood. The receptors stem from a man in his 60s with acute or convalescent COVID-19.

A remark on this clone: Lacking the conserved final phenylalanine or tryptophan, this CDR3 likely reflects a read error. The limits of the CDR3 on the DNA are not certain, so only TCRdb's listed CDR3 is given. The chain's CDR3 is CASSLEGLPLL. The J gene is TRBJ2-7, the V gene TRBV5-8; the table's D call, TRBD2, was not checked against the DNA. Germline-derived CDR1 and CDR2 are SGHTS and YDEGEE. The CDR3 has 11 residues if both end residues are counted.

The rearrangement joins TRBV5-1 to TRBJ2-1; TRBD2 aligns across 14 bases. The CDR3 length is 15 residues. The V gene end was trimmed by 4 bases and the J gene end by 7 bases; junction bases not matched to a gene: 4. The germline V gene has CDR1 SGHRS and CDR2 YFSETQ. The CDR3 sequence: CASSGTSGSGNEQFF. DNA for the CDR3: TGCGCCAGCAGCGGGACTAGCGGGAGCGGAAATGAGCAGTTCTTC. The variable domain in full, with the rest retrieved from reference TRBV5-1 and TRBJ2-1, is KAGVTQTPRYLIKTRGQQVTLSCSPISGHRSVSWYQQTPGQGLQFLFEYFSETQRNKGNFPGRFSGRQFSNSRSEMNVSTLELGDSALYLCASSGTSGSGNEQFFGPGTRLTVL.

The CDR3 loop reads CASSSLSYEQYF. As DNA, the CDR3 is TGTGCCAGCAGTAGCTTGAGCTACGAGCAGTACTTC. The J gene is TRBJ2-7, the V gene TRBV7-9; D is uncertain. The CDR3 runs 12 residues. V was pared by 6 bases and J by 3 bases, with 9 bases between. CDR1 is SEHNR and CDR2 is FQNEAQ in the germline V gene (reference sequence).

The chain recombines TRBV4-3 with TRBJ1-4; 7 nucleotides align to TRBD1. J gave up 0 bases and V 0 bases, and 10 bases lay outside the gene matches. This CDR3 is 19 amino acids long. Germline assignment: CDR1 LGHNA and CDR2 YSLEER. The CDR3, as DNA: TGCGCCAGCAGCCAAGATCCCGGGACAGCCCTTACAACTAATGAAAAACTGTTTTTT. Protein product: CASSQDPGTALTTNEKLFF.

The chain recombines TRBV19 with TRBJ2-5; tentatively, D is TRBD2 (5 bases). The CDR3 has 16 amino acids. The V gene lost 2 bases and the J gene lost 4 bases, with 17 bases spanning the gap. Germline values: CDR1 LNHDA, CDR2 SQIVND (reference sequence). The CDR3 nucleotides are TGTGCCAGTAGTATATCGACTCCTACAGCGGTAGAGACCCAGTACTTC. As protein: CASSISTPTAVETQYF.

CDR3 nucleotide sequence: TGTGCCAGCAGTTTATGGGCAGGGAGCACAGATACGCAGTATTTT. Its protein product is CASSLWAGSTDTQYF. The chain is built from TRBV27 and TRBJ2-3, with D possibly TRBD1 on 5 matching bases. There are 15 residues in the CDR3. V lost 1 base to trimming and J lost 0 bases, with 8 bases between them. The germline gives CDR1 MNHEY, CDR2 SMNVEV (reference sequence).

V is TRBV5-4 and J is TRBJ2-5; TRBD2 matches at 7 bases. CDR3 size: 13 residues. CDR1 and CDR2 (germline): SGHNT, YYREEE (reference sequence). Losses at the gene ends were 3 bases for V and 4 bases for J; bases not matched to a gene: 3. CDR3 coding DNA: TGTGCCAGCAGCTCGGGGGGAAGAGAGACCCAGTACTTC. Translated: CASSSGGRETQYF.

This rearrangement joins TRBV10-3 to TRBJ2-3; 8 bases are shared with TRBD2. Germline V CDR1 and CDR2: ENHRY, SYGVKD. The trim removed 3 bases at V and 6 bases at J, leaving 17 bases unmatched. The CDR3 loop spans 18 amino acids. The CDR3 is CAISEKDRWREARDTQYF. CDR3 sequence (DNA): TGTGCCATCAGTGAAAAGGATAGGTGGCGGGAGGCCAGGGATACGCAGTATTTT.

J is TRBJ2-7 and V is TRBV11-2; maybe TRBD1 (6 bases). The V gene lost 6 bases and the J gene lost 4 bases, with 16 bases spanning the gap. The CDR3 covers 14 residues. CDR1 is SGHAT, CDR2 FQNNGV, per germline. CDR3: CASSPQTQGYEQYF. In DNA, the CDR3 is TGTGCCAGCAGTCCTCAGACCCAGGGGTACGAGCAGTACTTC.

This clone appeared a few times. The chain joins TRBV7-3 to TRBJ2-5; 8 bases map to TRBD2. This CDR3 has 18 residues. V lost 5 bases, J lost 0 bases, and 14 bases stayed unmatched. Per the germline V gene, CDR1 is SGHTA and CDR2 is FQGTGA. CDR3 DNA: TGTGCCAGCAGCGCTCAGCGGGAGCGGGAGAGGTACCAAGAGACCCAGTACTTC. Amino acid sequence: CASSAQRERERYQETQYF.

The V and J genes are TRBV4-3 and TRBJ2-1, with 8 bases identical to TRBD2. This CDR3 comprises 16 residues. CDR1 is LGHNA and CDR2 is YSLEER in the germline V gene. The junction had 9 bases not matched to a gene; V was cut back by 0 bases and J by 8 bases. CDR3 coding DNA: TGCGCCAGCAGCCAAGATTTGAGCGGGAGCAGCTATGAGCAGTTCTTC. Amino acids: CASSQDLSGSSYEQFF.

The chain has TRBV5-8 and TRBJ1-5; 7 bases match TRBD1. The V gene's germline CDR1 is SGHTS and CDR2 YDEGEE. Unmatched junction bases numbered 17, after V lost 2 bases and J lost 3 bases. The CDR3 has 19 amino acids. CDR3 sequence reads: CASSLLPHPGTVYNQPQHF. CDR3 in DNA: TGTGCCAGCAGCTTACTCCCCCACCCCGGGACAGTTTACAATCAGCCCCAGCATTTT. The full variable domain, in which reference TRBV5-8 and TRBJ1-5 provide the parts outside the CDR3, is EAGVTQSPTHLIKTRGQQATLRCSPISGHTSVYWYQQALGLGLQFLLWYDEGEERNRGNFPPRFSGRQFPNYSSELNVNALELEDSALYLCASSLLPHPGTVYNQPQHFGDGTRLSIL.

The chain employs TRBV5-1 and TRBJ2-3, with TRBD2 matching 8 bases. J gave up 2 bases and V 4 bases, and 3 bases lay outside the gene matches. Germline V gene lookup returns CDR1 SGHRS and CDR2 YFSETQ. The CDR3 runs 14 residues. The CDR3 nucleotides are TGCGCCAGCAGCGCTAGCGGGTACACAGATACGCAGTATTTT. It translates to CASSASGYTDTQYF.

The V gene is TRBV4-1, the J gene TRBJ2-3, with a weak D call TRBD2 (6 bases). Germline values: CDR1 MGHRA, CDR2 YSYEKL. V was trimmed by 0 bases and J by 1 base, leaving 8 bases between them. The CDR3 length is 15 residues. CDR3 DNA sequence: TGCGCCAGCAGCCAAGACAGGAGGGGCACAGATACGCAGTATTTT. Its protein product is CASSQDRRGTDTQYF.

The CDR3 is CASSHGTSAYNEQFF. Here the CDR3 DNA reads TGTGCCAGCAGTCACGGGACTAGCGCGTACAATGAGCAGTTCTTC. The chain employs TRBV27 and TRBJ2-1, with 10 bases aligning to TRBD2. The V gene end was trimmed by 5 bases and the J gene end by 4 bases; junction bases not matched to a gene: 5. This CDR3 spans 15 amino acids. Germline CDR1 and CDR2: MNHEY and SMNVEV (reference sequence).

DNA for the CDR3: TGTGCCAGCAGCCCGTCAGGACGGGGGACGCGGGATGAGCAGTTCTTC. This encodes CASSPSGRGTRDEQFF. The chain combines TRBV7-2 with TRBJ2-1; D is perhaps TRBD2 (6 bases). Germline lookup yields CDR1 SGHTA and CDR2 FQGNSA. V was pared by 5 bases and J by 8 bases, with 22 bases between. This CDR3 has 16 amino acids.

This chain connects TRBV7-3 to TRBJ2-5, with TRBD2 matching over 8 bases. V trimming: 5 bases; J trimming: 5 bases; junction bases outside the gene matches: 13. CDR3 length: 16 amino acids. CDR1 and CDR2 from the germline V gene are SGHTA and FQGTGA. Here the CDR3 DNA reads TGTGCCAGCAGCCAAGGGACTAGTAGGAGGGCGGAGACCCAGTACTTC. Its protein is CASSQGTSRRAETQYF.

The CDR3 reads CASSPGTGNIDTQYF. The CDR3 DNA sequence: TGTGCCAGCTCACCTGGGACAGGGAATATAGATACGCAGTATTTT. The chain uses TRBV18 and TRBJ2-3, with TRBD1 matching over 9 bases. V gave up 3 bases and J gave up 5 bases; unmatched junction bases: 6. The CDR3 has 15 residues. Germline assignment: CDR1 KGHSH and CDR2 LQKENI. The variable domain in full, completed from reference TRBV18 and TRBJ2-3, reads NAGVMQNPRHLVRRRGQEARLRCSPMKGHSHVYWYRQLPEEGLKFMVYLQKENIIDESGMPKERFSAEFPKEGPSILRIQQVVRGDSAAYFCASSPGTGNIDTQYFGPGTRLTVL.

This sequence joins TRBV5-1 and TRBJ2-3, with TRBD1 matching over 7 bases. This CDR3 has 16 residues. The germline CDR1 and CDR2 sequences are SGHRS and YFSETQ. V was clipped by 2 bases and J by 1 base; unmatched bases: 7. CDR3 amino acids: CASSLTGAKGTDTQYF. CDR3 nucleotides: TGCGCCAGCAGCTTAACAGGGGCAAAAGGCACAGATACGCAGTATTTT.

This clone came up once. CDR3 bases: TGTGCCAGCAGCTTAGGCGGAGCTAGCGGGAGGTACGAGCAGTACTTC. Protein sequence: CASSLGGASGRYEQYF. The chain links TRBV11-3 to TRBJ2-7, with 11 bases that match TRBD2. After removal of 1 base from V and 4 bases from J, the junction contained 6 bases not matched to a gene. This CDR3 has 16 residues. CDR1 is SGHNT, CDR2 YENEEA, per germline.

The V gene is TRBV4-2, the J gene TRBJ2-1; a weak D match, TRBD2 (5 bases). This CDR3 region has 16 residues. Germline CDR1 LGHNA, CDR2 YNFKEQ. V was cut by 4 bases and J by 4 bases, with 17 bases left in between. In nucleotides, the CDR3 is TGTGCCAGCAGCCGAGAGATTAGCGAATCGTACAATGAGCAGTTCTTC. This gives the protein CASSREISESYNEQFF.

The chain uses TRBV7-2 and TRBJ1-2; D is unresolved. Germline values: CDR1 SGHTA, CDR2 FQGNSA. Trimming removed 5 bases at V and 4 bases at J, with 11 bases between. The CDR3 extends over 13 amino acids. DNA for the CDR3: TGTGCCAGCAGCCTGCGGCCGATCTATGGCTACACCTTC. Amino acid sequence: CASSLRPIYGYTF.

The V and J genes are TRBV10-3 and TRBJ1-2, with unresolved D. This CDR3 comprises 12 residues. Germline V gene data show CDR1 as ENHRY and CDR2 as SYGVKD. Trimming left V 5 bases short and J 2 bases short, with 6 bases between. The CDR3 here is CAISPGNYGYTF. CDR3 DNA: TGTGCCATCAGTCCGGGGAACTATGGCTACACCTTC.

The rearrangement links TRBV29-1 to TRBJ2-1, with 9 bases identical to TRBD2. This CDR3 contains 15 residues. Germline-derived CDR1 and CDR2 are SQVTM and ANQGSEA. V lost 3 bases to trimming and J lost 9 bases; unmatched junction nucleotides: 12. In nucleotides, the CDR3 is TGCAGCGTTGAGGCTTTAGCGGGAGTAGGCGGTGAGCAGTTCTTC. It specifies CSVEALAGVGGEQFF.

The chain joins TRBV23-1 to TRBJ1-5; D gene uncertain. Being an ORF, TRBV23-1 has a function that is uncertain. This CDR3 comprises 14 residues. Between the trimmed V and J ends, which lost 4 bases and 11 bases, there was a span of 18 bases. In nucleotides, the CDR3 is TGCGCCAGCAGTCCCGGGGAATACAAATCGTCCCAGCATTTT. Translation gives CASSPGEYKSSQHF.

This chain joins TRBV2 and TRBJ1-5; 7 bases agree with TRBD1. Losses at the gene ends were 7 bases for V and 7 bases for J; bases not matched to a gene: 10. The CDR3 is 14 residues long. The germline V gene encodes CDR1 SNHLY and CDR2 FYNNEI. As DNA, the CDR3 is TGTGCCAGCAACCGACAGGGAGAGGGACAGCCCCAGCATTTT. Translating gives CASNRQGEGQPQHF.

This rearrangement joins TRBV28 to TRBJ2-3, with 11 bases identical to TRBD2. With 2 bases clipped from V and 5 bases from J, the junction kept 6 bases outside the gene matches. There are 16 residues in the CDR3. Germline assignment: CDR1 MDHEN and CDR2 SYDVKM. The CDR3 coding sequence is TGTGCCAGCAGTTTAAGGGTAGCGGGAGGGGAAGATACGCAGTATTTT. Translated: CASSLRVAGGEDTQYF.